The next 14 T cell receptor beta chains were all read from a single sample in a study of blood T cell repertoires in COVID-19. Data came from immunoSEQ multiplex PCR; TCRdb stores just in-frame clones and leaves some out. The top ten clones hold about 2% of a sample with 80,000 to 100,000 clones, about 91% of them seen once. Material: peripheral blood. The receptors shown here come from a human donor with active COVID-19. The donor label of this sample is uncertain.

The CDR3 DNA follows: TGTGCCAGCTCACCGAAAGGCAGGGCCAAAAATTCACCCCTCCACTTT. Amino acid sequence: CASSPKGRAKNSPLHF. The chain joins TRBV18 to TRBJ1-6, with a tentative D call TRBD1 (5 bases). V was pared by 3 bases and J by 7 bases, with 16 bases between. Per the germline V gene, CDR1 is KGHSH and CDR2 is LQKENI. The CDR3 length is 16 residues. The entire variable domain, with the rest obtained from reference TRBV18 and TRBJ1-6, is as follows: NAGVMQNPRHLVRRRGQEARLRCSPMKGHSHVYWYRQLPEEGLKFMVYLQKENIIDESGMPKERFSAEFPKEGPSILRIQQVVRGDSAAYFCASSPKGRAKNSPLHFGNGTRLTVT.

The chain links TRBV2 to TRBJ1-1; D remains ambiguous. Germline assignment: CDR1 SNHLY and CDR2 FYNNEI. CDR3 length: 13 amino acids. V lost 7 bases and J lost 2, with 11 bases in between. CDR3 nucleotide sequence: TGTGCCAGCAATGTGTCTCCCAACACTGAAGCTTTCTTT. Translating gives CASNVSPNTEAFF.

The V and J genes are TRBV19 and TRBJ2-7; TRBD2 matches 10 bases. The CDR3 is 15 amino acids. Looked up from germline, CDR1 is LNHDA and CDR2 is SQIVND (reference sequence). Trimming took 6 bases from V and 3 from J; bases not matched to a gene: 8. The CDR3 region is CASRRRAGGYYEQYF. CDR3 in DNA: TGTGCCAGTAGGAGGCGAGCGGGGGGGTACTACGAGCAGTACTTC.

This rearrangement joins TRBV4-1 to TRBJ2-7, with D perhaps TRBD1 (7 bases). Trimming removed 0 bases from V and 2 bases from J, with 14 bases in between. This CDR3 contains 16 residues. CDR1 is MGHRA, CDR2 YSYEKL, per germline. The CDR3 sequence: CASSQDPGQRAYEQYF. The CDR3, as DNA: TGCGCCAGCAGCCAAGACCCGGGACAGCGGGCCTACGAGCAGTACTTC.

V usage is TRBV7-2 and J usage is TRBJ2-3; D gene uncertain. The CDR3 runs 13 residues. The germline gives CDR1 SGHTA, CDR2 FQGNSA. V was cut by 4 bases and J by 4 bases, with 9 bases left in between. The CDR3 region is CASSWVGSDTQYF. The CDR3 DNA is TGTGCCAGCAGCTGGGTCGGGTCAGATACGCAGTATTTT.

This rearrangement joins TRBV27 to TRBJ2-6; 7 bases are a match to TRBD1. CDR3 length equals 18 residues. Trimming at V came to 7 bases and at J to 2 bases, leaving 14 bases not matched to a gene. Germline V gives CDR1 MNHEY, CDR2 SMNVEV (reference sequence). CDR3 protein: CASTSGGVGVPGANVLTF. As DNA, the CDR3 is TGTGCCAGCACCTCAGGGGGTGTCGGGGTACCTGGGGCCAACGTCCTGACTTTC.

This rearrangement joins TRBV19 to TRBJ2-7; TRBD1 matches 8 bases. V lost 5 bases to trimming and J lost 3 bases; unmatched junction nucleotides: 12. Germline V gives CDR1 LNHDA, CDR2 SQIVND (reference sequence). This CDR3 contains 16 residues. The CDR3 sequence: CASSSGTGTYSYEQYF. The CDR3 region has the DNA TGTGCCAGTAGTTCCGGGACAGGAACCTACAGCTACGAGCAGTACTTC.

The chain uses TRBV6-5 and TRBJ1-2; 12 bases fit TRBD1. The CDR3 totals 15 residues. Trimming cost V 6 bases and J 4 bases; bases outside gene matches: 6. Germline V gene data show CDR1 as MNHEY and CDR2 as SVGAGI. CDR3 protein: CASSPGTGGVYGYTF. Written as DNA, the CDR3 is TGTGCCAGCAGCCCCGGGACAGGGGGCGTCTATGGCTACACCTTC.

The chain has TRBV19 and TRBJ2-5, with 10 bases identical to TRBD2. Germline values: CDR1 LNHDA, CDR2 SQIVND (reference sequence). The CDR3 sequence is 15 residues long. The junction had 8 bases not matched to a gene; V was cut back by 5 bases and J by 5 bases. CDR3 region: CASSQRLAGAETQYF. CDR3 bases: TGTGCCAGTAGTCAACGACTAGCGGGTGCGGAGACCCAGTACTTC. The whole variable domain, filled in from reference TRBV19 and TRBJ2-5, reads DGGITQSPKYLFRKEGQNVTLSCEQNLNHDAMYWYRQDPGQGLRLIYYSQIVNDFQKGDIAEGYSVSREKKESFPLTVTSAQKNPTAFYLCASSQRLAGAETQYFGPGTRLLVL.

The rearrangement links TRBV28 to TRBJ1-1; TRBD1 might be the D (5 bases). Trimming shortened V by 2 bases and J by 1 base, and 5 bases separated the two germline ends. The CDR3 has 13 residues. Germline-derived CDR1 and CDR2 are MDHEN and SYDVKM. CDR3 DNA sequence: TGTGCCAGCAGTTTAGACAGGAACACTGAAGCTTTCTTT. Its translation is CASSLDRNTEAFF.

This clone was observed once. This rearrangement joins TRBV6-5 to TRBJ1-2; weak D call: TRBD1 (5 bases). Per the germline V gene, CDR1 is MNHEY and CDR2 is SVGAGI. Trimming left V 5 bases short and J 4 bases short, with 14 bases between. The CDR3 spans 14 residues. The CDR3 loop is CASSPDQGPYGYTF. The CDR3 bases are TGTGCCAGCAGTCCCGATCAGGGTCCCTATGGCTACACCTTC.

The chain carries TRBV2 and TRBJ2-1, with TRBD1 matching over 8 bases. Germline V lookup: CDR1 SNHLY, CDR2 FYNNEI. The CDR3 loop spans 14 amino acids. Trimming removed 7 bases from V and 6 bases from J; junction bases left unmatched: 8. This CDR3 is CASTSTGARNEQFF. The CDR3 DNA reads as TGTGCCAGCACCTCGACAGGGGCCCGCAATGAGCAGTTCTTC.

The chain combines TRBV5-1 with TRBJ2-7; no reliable D call. The CDR3 extends over 14 amino acids. The V and J ends lost 2 bases and 1 base respectively, with 10 bases between them. CDR1 SGHRS and CDR2 YFSETQ come from the germline V gene. Here the CDR3 reads CASSLALHSYEQYF. The CDR3 DNA reads as TGCGCCAGCAGCTTAGCACTCCATTCCTACGAGCAGTACTTC.

The V and J genes are TRBV11-2 and TRBJ1-4, with 9 bases that match TRBD1. The V segment lost 5 bases and the J segment 8 bases; nucleotides outside the gene matches: 9. From germline, CDR1 is SGHAT and CDR2 FQNNGV. The CDR3 consists of 15 residues. The CDR3 coding sequence is TGTGCCAGCAGCCAATACAGGGGGCCGGGAGAAAAACTGTTTTTT. This sequence encodes CASSQYRGPGEKLFF.